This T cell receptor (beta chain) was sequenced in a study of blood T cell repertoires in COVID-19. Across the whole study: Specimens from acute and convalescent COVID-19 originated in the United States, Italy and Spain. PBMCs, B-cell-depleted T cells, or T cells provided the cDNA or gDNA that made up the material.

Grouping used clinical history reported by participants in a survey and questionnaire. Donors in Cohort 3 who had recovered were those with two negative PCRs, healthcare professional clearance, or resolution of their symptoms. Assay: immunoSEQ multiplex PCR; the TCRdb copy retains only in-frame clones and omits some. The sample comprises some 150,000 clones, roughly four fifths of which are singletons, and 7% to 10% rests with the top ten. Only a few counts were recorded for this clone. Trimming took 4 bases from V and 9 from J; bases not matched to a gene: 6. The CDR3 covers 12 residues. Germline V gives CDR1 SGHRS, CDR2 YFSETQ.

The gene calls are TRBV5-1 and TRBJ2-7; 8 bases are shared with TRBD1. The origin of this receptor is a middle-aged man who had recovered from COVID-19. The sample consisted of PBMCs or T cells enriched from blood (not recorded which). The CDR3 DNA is TGCGCCAGCAGCATGGACAGGGAAGGGCAGTACTTC. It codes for CASSMDREGQYF.